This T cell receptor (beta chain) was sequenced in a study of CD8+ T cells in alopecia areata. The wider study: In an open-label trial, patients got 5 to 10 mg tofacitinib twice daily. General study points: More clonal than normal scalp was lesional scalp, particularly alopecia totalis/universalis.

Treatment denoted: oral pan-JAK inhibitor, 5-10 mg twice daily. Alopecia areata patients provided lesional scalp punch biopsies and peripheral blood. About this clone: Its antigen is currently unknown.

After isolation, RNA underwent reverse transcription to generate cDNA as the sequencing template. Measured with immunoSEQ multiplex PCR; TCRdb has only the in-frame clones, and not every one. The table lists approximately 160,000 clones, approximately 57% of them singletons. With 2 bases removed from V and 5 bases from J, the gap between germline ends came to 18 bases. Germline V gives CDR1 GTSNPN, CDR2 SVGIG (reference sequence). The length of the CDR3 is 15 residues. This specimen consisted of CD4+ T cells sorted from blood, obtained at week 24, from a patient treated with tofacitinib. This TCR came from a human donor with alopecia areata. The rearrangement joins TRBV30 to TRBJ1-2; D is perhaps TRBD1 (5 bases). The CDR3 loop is CAWSIGASLGYGYTF. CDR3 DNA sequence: TGTGCCTGGAGTATAGGGGCTTCTTTGGGGTATGGCTACACCTTC.